This TCR beta chain comes out of a study of blood T cell repertoires in COVID-19. V was cut by 5 bases and J by 0 bases, with 16 bases left in between. This CDR3 contains 16 residues. Germline V gene lookup returns CDR1 SGHAT and CDR2 FQNNGV. The data were produced by immunoSEQ multiplex PCR, yet TCRdb's version contains in-frame clones alone and is incomplete. Of about 130,000 clones in the sample, about four fifths are singletons; the top ten hold approximately 12%. The source is a woman in her fifties or sixties with acute or convalescent COVID-19. The chain has TRBV11-2 and TRBJ1-1, with D possibly being TRBD1 (5 bases). The sequenced material came from peripheral blood. CDR3 coding DNA: TGTGCCAGCAGCCTCCTACCGACAGTAATGAACACTGAAGCTTTCTTT. The encoded protein is CASSLLPTVMNTEAFF.